The present T cell receptor (beta chain) was sequenced within a study of blood T cells in healthy people across ages. Broader study findings: Naive CD4+ cell counts and diversity both ran higher in long-lived than in aged donors. Estimates drawn from one million T cells were deemed to understate diversity. Older age coincided with a roughly linear decline in TCR beta diversity per million T cells.

A second PCR of roughly 7 to 11 cycles used a sample-barcoded 5' primer and a J-beta primer mix. A single record per CDR3 protein comes from TCRdb applying MiXCR to the 5' RACE reads. This sample has about a million distinct CDR3 sequences, with more than 30% found just once. Samples each yielded at least 5.5 micrograms of total RNA. Concerning this clonotype itself: Its cognate antigen is unknown.

V dropped 3 bases and J dropped 3; count of bases not matched to a gene: 2. CDR3 length: 14 residues. Per germline, CDR1 SGDLS and CDR2 YYNGEE. Sequencing was done on a sample of blood. The chain uses TRBV9 and TRBJ2-2, with TRBD1 matching 7 bases. This receptor was obtained from a man aged 18 to 30 in good health. The CDR3 DNA is TGTGCCAGCAGCGGGGGACAGTACACCGGGGAGCTGTTTTTT. This codes for CASSGGQYTGELFF.